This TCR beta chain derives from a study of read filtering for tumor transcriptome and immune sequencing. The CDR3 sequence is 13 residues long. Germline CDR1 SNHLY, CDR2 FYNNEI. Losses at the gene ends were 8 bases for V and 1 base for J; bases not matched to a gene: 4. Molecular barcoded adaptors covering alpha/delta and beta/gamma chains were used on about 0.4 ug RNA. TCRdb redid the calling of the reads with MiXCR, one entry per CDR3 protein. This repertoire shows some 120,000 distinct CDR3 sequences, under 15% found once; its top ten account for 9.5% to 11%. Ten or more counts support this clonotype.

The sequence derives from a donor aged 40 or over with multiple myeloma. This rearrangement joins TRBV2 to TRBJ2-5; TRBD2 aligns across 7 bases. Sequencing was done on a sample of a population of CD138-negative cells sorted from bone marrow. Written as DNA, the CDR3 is TGTGCCAGCGCAGCGGGGATCCAAGAGACCCAGTACTTC. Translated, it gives CASAAGIQETQYF.